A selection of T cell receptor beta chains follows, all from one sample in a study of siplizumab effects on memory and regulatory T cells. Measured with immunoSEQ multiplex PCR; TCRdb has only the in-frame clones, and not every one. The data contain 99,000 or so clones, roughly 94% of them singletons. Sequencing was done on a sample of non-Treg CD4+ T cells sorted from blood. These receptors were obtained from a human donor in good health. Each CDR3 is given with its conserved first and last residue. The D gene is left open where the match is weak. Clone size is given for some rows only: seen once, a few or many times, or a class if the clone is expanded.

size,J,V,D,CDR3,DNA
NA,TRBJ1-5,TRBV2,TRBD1,CASSEGGQGNQPQHF,TGTGCCAGCAGTGAAGGGGGACAGGGGAATCAGCCCCAGCATTTT
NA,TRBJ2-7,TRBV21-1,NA,CASSKVRQGPKQYF,TGTGCCAGCAGCAAAGTAAGACAGGGGCCGAAGCAGTACTTC
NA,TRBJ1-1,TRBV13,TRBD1,CASRKGARTEAFF,TGTGCCAGCAGGAAGGGGGCGCGGACTGAAGCTTTCTTT
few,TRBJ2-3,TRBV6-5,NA,CASSYDSRDTQYF,TGTGCCAGCAGTTACGATTCGAGGGATACGCAGTATTTT
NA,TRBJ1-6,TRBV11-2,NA,CASSLTSPLHF,TGTGCCAGCAGCTTAACTTCACCCCTCCACTTT
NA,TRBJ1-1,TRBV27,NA,CASSLSFPENTEAFF,TGTGCCAGCAGTTTATCCTTCCCAGAGAACACTGAAGCTTTCTTT
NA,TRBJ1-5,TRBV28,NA,CASTSRRVNQPQHF,TGTGCCAGCACCTCTAGGAGGGTAAATCAGCCCCAGCATTTT
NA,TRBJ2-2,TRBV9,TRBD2,CASRSGGASGGRGGELFF,TGTGCCAGCAGAAGCGGTGGTGCTAGCGGGGGACGGGGCGGGGAGCTGTTTTTT
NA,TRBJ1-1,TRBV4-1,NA,CASSRFLGTGRNTEAFF,TGCGCCAGCAGCCGGTTCTTAGGGACGGGGAGGAACACTGAAGCTTTCTTT
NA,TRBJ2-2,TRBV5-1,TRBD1,CASSLLSQGAPTGELFF,TGCGCCAGCAGCTTGCTCTCGCAGGGGGCGCCCACCGGGGAGCTGTTTTTT
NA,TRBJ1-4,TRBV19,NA,CASSSSRGPTNEKLFF,TGTGCCAGTAGTTCCTCCCGGGGGCCAACTAATGAAAAACTGTTTTTT